The 8 T cell receptor beta chains reported below all come from one sample, sequenced in a study of blood T cell repertoires in COVID-19. The protocol was immunoSEQ multiplex PCR, while the TCRdb copy is restricted to in-frame clones and leaves out a portion. This table holds 150,000 to 200,000 clones, approximately 86% found once. Specimen: PBMCs or T cells enriched from blood (not recorded which). The source is a woman in her 30s who had recovered from COVID-19.

This clone occurred once. The chain uses TRBV21-1 and TRBJ1-1; whether TRBD1, the table's D call, matches the DNA was not checked. TRBV21-1 represents a pseudogene. The length of the CDR3 is 17 residues. DNA of the CDR3: TGTGCCAGCAGCAAAGGGCGGGACAGACAAATGAACACTGAAGCTTTCTTT. It specifies CASSKGRDRQMNTEAFF.

The rearrangement joins TRBV27 to TRBJ1-2; 9 bases are shared with TRBD1. Germline V gene lookup returns CDR1 MNHEY and CDR2 SMNVEV (reference sequence). With 4 bases clipped from V and 2 bases from J, the junction kept 8 bases outside the gene matches. The CDR3 length is 16 residues. CDR3 sequence: CASSSGQGSFNYGYTF. DNA of the CDR3: TGTGCCAGCAGTTCGGGACAGGGCTCATTCAACTATGGCTACACCTTC.

The sample holds a few counts of this clone. CDR3 region: CASRWGRSRDQPQHF. The CDR3 DNA is TGTGCCAGCAGATGGGGGAGGTCGAGGGATCAGCCCCAGCATTTT. This chain connects TRBV6-5 to TRBJ1-5; weak D call: TRBD1 (5 bases). The CDR3 runs 15 residues. The germline V and J ends were trimmed by 6 bases and 5 bases, with 17 bases remaining between them. The germline V gene encodes CDR1 MNHEY and CDR2 SVGAGI.

J is TRBJ1-6 and V is TRBV7-8; D ambiguous. Germline V gene sequence: CDR1 SGHVS, CDR2 FQNEAQ. V was cut by 4 bases and J by 5 bases, with 24 bases left in between. The CDR3 is made up of 19 amino acids. CDR3 sequence (DNA): TGTGCCAGCAGCTCCAGAAAGGCAGGTTCCCTGATTGATAATTCACCCCTCCACTTT. Amino acid sequence: CASSSRKAGSLIDNSPLHF.

This chain links TRBV19 with TRBJ2-3, with 7 bases lining up with TRBD2. Per the germline V gene, CDR1 is LNHDA and CDR2 is SQIVND (reference sequence). CDR3 length equals 13 residues. In DNA form, the CDR3 reads TGTTCTTCCGGGGAGGGTTCAACAGATACGCAGTATTTT. It codes for CSSGEGSTDTQYF. The entire variable domain, with the rest obtained from reference TRBV19 and TRBJ2-3, is as follows: DGGITQSPKYLFRKEGQNVTLSCEQNLNHDAMYWYRQDPGQGLRLIYYSQIVNDFQKGDIAEGYSVSREKKESFPLTVTSAQKNPTAFYLCSSGEGSTDTQYFGPGTRLTVL.

This clone was found a few times. The chain has TRBV4-2 and TRBJ1-2, with D possibly matching TRBD1 (6 bases). The CDR3 contains 13 residues. Germline V gene sequence: CDR1 LGHNA, CDR2 YNFKEQ. V lost 2 bases, J lost 4 bases, and 8 bases lay in between. CDR3 bases: TGTGCCAGCAGCCAAACGGACAGCTATGGCTACACCTTC. Its translation: CASSQTDSYGYTF.

This clone came up once. The chain carries TRBV7-2 and TRBJ1-2, with 7 bases identical to TRBD1. Germline CDR1 SGHTA, CDR2 FQGNSA. J was trimmed by 13 bases and V by 5 bases; bases with no gene match: 10. The CDR3 runs 12 residues. The CDR3 region has the DNA TGTGCCAGCAGCCCCGGGACAGCCACAGGCACCTTC. It codes for CASSPGTATGTF. Based on the CDR3 plus reference TRBV7-2 and TRBJ1-2, the full variable domain is GAGVSQSPSNKVTEKGKDVELRCDPISGHTALYWYRQSLGQGLEFLIYFQGNSAPDKSGLPSDRFSAERTGGSVSTLTIQRTQQEDSAVYLCASSPGTATGTFGSGTRLTVV.

With regard to this clone: Other DNA sequences in the sample encode the same CDR3. This sequence joins TRBV5-4 and TRBJ2-2; D perhaps matches TRBD1 (5 bases). V lost 2 bases and J 8 bases, leaving 10 bases between the germline ends. CDR3 length equals 13 residues. The germline CDR1 and CDR2 sequences are SGHNT and YYREEE (reference sequence). The CDR3 nucleotides are TGTGCCAGCAGCTTAGACAGAACAGGGGAGCTGTTTTTT. It is translated as CASSLDRTGELFF.